The clone carrying this T cell receptor beta chain has only a few counts. Its antigen is unknown. Using its own MiXCR run on the RT-PCR reads, TCRdb lists one record per CDR3 protein. The data contain about 530,000 distinct CDR3 sequences, 13% of them singletons. The data were taken from a study of response to subunit inactivated influenza vaccine. Study observations and caveats: The authors suggested that every seasonal influenza vaccination recruits few new T cells.

Germline CDR1 and CDR2: KGHDR and SFDVKD. The CDR3 extends over 16 amino acids. V was clipped by 5 bases and J by 2 bases, with 15 bases between them. The starting material was PBMCs from blood, obtained roughly 45 days after vaccination. The rearrangement links TRBV24-1 to TRBJ2-1; possible D gene TRBD2, 5 bases. This TCR was recovered from a man between 50 and 59 years old who received an inactivated influenza vaccine. CDR3 sequence: CATSVSRTSAYNEQFF. The DNA for the CDR3 is TGTGCCACCAGTGTCTCTCGGACTTCCGCCTACAATGAGCAGTTCTTC.